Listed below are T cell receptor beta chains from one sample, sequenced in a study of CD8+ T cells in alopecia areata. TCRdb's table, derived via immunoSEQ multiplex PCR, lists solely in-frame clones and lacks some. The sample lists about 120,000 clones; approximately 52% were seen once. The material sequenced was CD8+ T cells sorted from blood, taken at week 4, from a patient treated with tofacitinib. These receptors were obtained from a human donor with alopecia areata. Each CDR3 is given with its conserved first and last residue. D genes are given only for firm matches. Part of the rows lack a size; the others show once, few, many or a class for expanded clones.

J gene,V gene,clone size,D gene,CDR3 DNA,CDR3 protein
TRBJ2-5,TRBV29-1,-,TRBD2,TGCAGCGTAGTCTGGCGGGGGTACAAAGAGACCCAGTACTTC,CSVVWRGYKETQYF
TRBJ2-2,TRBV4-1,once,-,TGCGCCAGCAGCCGCGGACTGACCGGGGAGCTGTTTTTT,CASSRGLTGELFF
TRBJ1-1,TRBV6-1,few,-,TGTGCCAGCAGTGCTACAGAGAACACTGAAGCTTTCTTT,CASSATENTEAFF
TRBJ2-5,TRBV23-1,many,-,TGCGCCAGCAGTCAACTCGACAGGGAGACCCAGTACTTC,CASSQLDRETQYF
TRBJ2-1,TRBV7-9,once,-,TGTGCCAGCAGCGATGGTGGCCATGAGCAGTTCTTC,CASSDGGHEQFF
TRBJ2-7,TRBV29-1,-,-,TGCAGCGTTGAACGGGGTACCTACGAGCAGTACTTC,CSVERGTYEQYF
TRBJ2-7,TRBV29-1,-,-,TGCAGCGTTGAAGACCCGGCCGGGGCCTACGAGCAGTACTTC,CSVEDPAGAYEQYF
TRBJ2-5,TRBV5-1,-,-,TGCGCCAGCAGCTTGGTCGACGACCAAGAGACCCAGTACTTC,CASSLVDDQETQYF
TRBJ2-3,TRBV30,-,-,TGTGCCTGGAGCCCCCTGGCTCCAGATACGCAGTATTTT,CAWSPLAPDTQYF
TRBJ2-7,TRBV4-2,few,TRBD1,TGTGCCAGCAGCCAAGGGACAGGGGTTTACGAGCAGTACTTC,CASSQGTGVYEQYF
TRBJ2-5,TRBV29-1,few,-,TGCAGCGCAACTACGATGGAGACCCAGTACTTC,CSATTMETQYF
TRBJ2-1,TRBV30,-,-,TGTGCCTGGAGTGTAATAAACAATGAGCAGTTCTTC,CAWSVINNEQFF
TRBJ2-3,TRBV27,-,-,TGTGCCAGCAGTTTGGAGGGGCGAGATACGCAGTATTTT,CASSLEGRDTQYF
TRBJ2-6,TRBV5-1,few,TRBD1,TGCGCCAGCAGCTTGGTCCGGACAGGAGGCTCTGGGGCCAACGTCCTGACTTTC,CASSLVRTGGSGANVLTF
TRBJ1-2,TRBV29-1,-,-,TGCAGCGCCAGGGAGGGGGGCTTGGATGGCTACACCTTC,CSAREGGLDGYTF
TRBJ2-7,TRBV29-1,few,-,TGCAGCGTACGGGATGGCTCCTACGAGCAGTACTTC,CSVRDGSYEQYF
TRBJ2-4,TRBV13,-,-,TGTGCCAGCAGCCCCAAGAACATTCAGTACTTC,CASSPKNIQYF
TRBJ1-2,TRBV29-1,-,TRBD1,TGCAGCGTTGAAGATCAAGGACAGGGGGCTGATGGCTACACCTTC,CSVEDQGQGADGYTF
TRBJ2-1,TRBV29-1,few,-,TGCAGCGTTGGGTATAGCGCCGACAATGAGCAGTTCTTC,CSVGYSADNEQFF
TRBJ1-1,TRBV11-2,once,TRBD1,TGTGCCAGCAGCTTAGATACAGGGGATCGAGCTTTCTTT,CASSLDTGDRAFF
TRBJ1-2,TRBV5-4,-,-,TGTGCCAGCAGCTCGTTACTACTGAGAAATGGCTACACCTTC,CASSSLLLRNGYTF
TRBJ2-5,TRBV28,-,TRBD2,TGTGCCAGCAGTCCCGCGGGACTAGCGGGGGTTGAGACCCAGTACTTC,CASSPAGLAGVETQYF
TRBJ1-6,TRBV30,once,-,TGTGCCTGGGAAATGGACAGTGGAGGTTCACCCCTCCACTTT,CAWEMDSGGSPLHF
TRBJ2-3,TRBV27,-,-,TGTGCCAGCAGATGGGTCTACACAGATACGCAGTATTTT,CASRWVYTDTQYF
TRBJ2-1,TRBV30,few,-,TGTGCCTGGAGTGGAGGGTCCTACAATGAGCAGTTCTTC,CAWSGGSYNEQFF
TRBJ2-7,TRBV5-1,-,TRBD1,TGCGCCAGCAGCTTAGTGGGACAGGGCGACGAGCAGTACTTC,CASSLVGQGDEQYF
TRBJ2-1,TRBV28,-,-,TGTGCCAGCAGTTTTCTTGGGAACTCCTACAATGAGCAGTTCTTC,CASSFLGNSYNEQFF
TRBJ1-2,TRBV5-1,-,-,TGCGCCAGCAGCTGGTGGGCCCCTAACTATGGCTACACCTTC,CASSWWAPNYGYTF
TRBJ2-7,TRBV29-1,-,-,TGCAGCGCCTCCGGGCAGGCCGAGCAGTACTTC,CSASGQAEQYF
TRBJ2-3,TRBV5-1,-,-,TGCGCCAGCAGCTTGGATAGAGCCACAGATACGCAGTATTTT,CASSLDRATDTQYF